This T cell receptor (beta chain) was obtained from a study of regulatory T cells in long-lasting Graves disease. Relying on iRepertoire HTBI primers and Arm-PCR of CDR3 regions, the team built TCR beta libraries. TCRdb independently ran MiXCR on the multiplex PCR reads; one entry per CDR3 protein. This table has more than 350,000 distinct CDR3 sequences, 15% appearing once. At least ten counts were recorded for this clonotype. Indicated time point: newly diagnosed GD, antithyroid drugs for less than 3 months. Isolated PBMC RNA provided the starting material for the TCR library. The same data also went into a second study, on T cells in Graves' hyperthyroidism and ophthalmopathy.

The sequence derives from a woman aged 25-40 years with Graves disease. The specimen was peripheral blood mononuclear cells (PBMCs), collected at new diagnosis, from a patient treated with antithyroid drugs.

The DNA of the CDR3 is TGTGCCAGCAGCTTAATCGGTAGCAATCAGCCCCAGCATTTT. Translation: CASSLIGSNQPQHF. The chain is built from TRBV12-3 or TRBV12-4 and TRBJ1-5; no clear D gene. This CDR3 contains 14 residues. V was shortened by 6 bases and J by 0 bases, with 9 bases between the two germline ends.